The rows below give T cell receptor beta chains drawn from one sample of a study of blood T cells in healthy people across ages. MiXCR, applied by TCRdb to the 5' RACE reads, yields one record per CDR3 protein. The sample has some 790,000 distinct CDR3 sequences; about 28% are singletons. Sequences were obtained from blood. These receptors came from an elderly woman in good health. Both conserved end residues are part of each CDR3. The order of the fields is J gene, D gene, V gene, clone size, CDR3 DNA, CDR3 protein. The D gene is left open where the match is weak. The size of a clone is reported for some rows only, either as once, few or many, or as a class for expanded clones.

TRBJ1-2,.,TRBV2,few,TGTGCCAGCAGTCGAGGTGGGACAATGGGCGGCTACACCTTC,CASSRGGTMGGYTF
TRBJ1-5,.,TRBV18,many,TGTGCCAGCTCACCGGGACGAGACAATCAGCCCCAGCATTTT,CASSPGRDNQPQHF
TRBJ1-2,.,TRBV28,many,TGTGCCAGCAGTTCCCCACAGGGCTCTGGCTATGGCTACACCTTC,CASSSPQGSGYGYTF
TRBJ2-5,TRBD1,TRBV3-1,many,TGTGCCAGCAGCCAGACAGGGGGCTTATCCCAGTACTTC,CASSQTGGLSQYF
TRBJ2-5,TRBD2,TRBV7-2,many,TGTGCCAGCAGCAAACAAGCGGGGGTGGGGGAGACCCAGTACTTC,CASSKQAGVGETQYF
TRBJ2-1,TRBD1,TRBV5-1,.,TGCGCCAGCAGCTTGGGGGGGCCTGGGACAGGGTCCTACAATGAGCAGTTCTTC,CASSLGGPGTGSYNEQFF
TRBJ2-3,TRBD2,TRBV7-9,many,TGTGCCAGCAGCCCAGGACTAGCGGGGTCTCGAACAGATACGCAGTATTTT,CASSPGLAGSRTDTQYF
TRBJ2-7,TRBD1,TRBV6-5,many,TGTGCCAGCAGCTTGGGACAGTCGGCCGAGCAGTACTTC,CASSLGQSAEQYF
TRBJ2-1,.,TRBV14,many,TGTGCCAGCAGCCAAGGGGCGACAGGCCTTTACAATGAGCAGTTCTTC,CASSQGATGLYNEQFF
TRBJ2-1,.,TRBV7-2,many,TGTGCCAGCGCCCCCTGGGAGGGGGGCCGCTACAATGAGCAGTTCTTC,CASAPWEGGRYNEQFF
TRBJ1-1,.,TRBV14,many,TGTGCCAGCAGCCAAGAGGCTCGGTTGAACACTGAAGCTTTCTTT,CASSQEARLNTEAFF
TRBJ1-1,.,TRBV18,many,TGTGCCAGCTCACAAGGGGAGGACACTGAAGCTTTCTTT,CASSQGEDTEAFF
TRBJ2-7,.,TRBV12-5,few,TGTGCTAGTGGTGCCTCATACAGGGACGAGCAGTACTTC,CASGASYRDEQYF
TRBJ2-3,TRBD2,TRBV15,many,TGTGCCACCAGCAGAGATCTAGCGGGGTACACAGATACGCAGTATTTT,CATSRDLAGYTDTQYF
TRBJ2-5,.,TRBV7-2,.,TGTGCCAACAGCTTTTCCAGGCAACAAGAGACCCAGTACTTC,CANSFSRQQETQYF
TRBJ2-5,TRBD2,TRBV5-4,.,TGTGCCAGCAGCTTTAGCGGGGGAGGACAAGAAACCCAGTACTTC,CASSFSGGGQETQYF
TRBJ1-2,.,TRBV19,.,TGTGCCAGTAGTACCTCACAACTGTCTAACTATGGCTACACCTTC,CASSTSQLSNYGYTF
TRBJ1-4,.,TRBV10-3,.,TGTGCCATCGGGGCAGGGGAAAATGAAAAACTGTTTTTT,CAIGAGENEKLFF
TRBJ2-2,TRBD1,TRBV7-2,.,TGTGCCAGCAGCTTTAAGTCAGGGGGTCACGGGGAGCTGTTTTTT,CASSFKSGGHGELFF
TRBJ2-5,.,TRBV7-7,.,TGTGCTAGCAGCTGGATGGCAAAGGGCAATGAGCAGTACTTC,CASSWMAKGNEQYF
TRBJ2-5,.,TRBV18,many,TGTGCCAGCTCACCAGTCAGTGGAGAGACCCAGTACTTC,CASSPVSGETQYF
TRBJ1-6,.,TRBV7-9,.,TGTGCCAGTAGTATGGGGAATTCACCCCTCCACTTT,CASSMGNSPLHF
TRBJ2-1,.,TRBV7-2,many,TGTGCCAGCAGCTTAGACGGAGACCCTTACAATGAGCAGTTCTTC,CASSLDGDPYNEQFF
TRBJ2-7,.,TRBV7-2,.,TGTGCCAGCAGCCACCTCCTACGCGGGAAGTCCTACGAGCAGTACTTC,CASSHLLRGKSYEQYF
TRBJ1-5,.,TRBV5-8,few,TGTGCCAGCAGCCCCAGGGGACTCCTTAGCAATCAGCCCCAGCATTTT,CASSPRGLLSNQPQHF
TRBJ1-6,.,TRBV19,.,TGTGCCAGTAGTATAGTCTTTCAGGATTCACCCCTCCACTTT,CASSIVFQDSPLHF
TRBJ2-1,TRBD2,TRBV4-1,.,TGCGCCAGCAGACTACAGCGGGGGGGCGATTTTGAGCAGTTCTTC,CASRLQRGGDFEQFF
TRBJ2-3,TRBD2,TRBV30,.,TGTGCCTGGAGACCCCCTAGCGGGGGGTCAGATACGCAGTATTTT,CAWRPPSGGSDTQYF
TRBJ2-5,TRBD2,TRBV7-2,few,TGTGCCAGCAGCTTAGCAGTTCCGTCGCTAGCGGGAGAGACCCAGTACTTC,CASSLAVPSLAGETQYF
TRBJ2-1,.,TRBV10-3,many,TGTGCCATCAGTGTGGGGGGTGGGGACGATGAGCAGTTCTTC,CAISVGGGDDEQFF
TRBJ2-2,.,TRBV12-3/TRBV12-4,.,TGTGCCAGCAGTCCTTCAGTCAAGAACACCGGGGAGCTGTTTTTT,CASSPSVKNTGELFF
TRBJ2-5,TRBD1,TRBV11-2,many,TGTGCCAGCAGTACCGGGACAGGGATCCAGACCCAGTACTTC,CASSTGTGIQTQYF
TRBJ1-1,.,TRBV12-3/TRBV12-4,.,TGTGCCAGCAGCTACAGGAGGCAAGCTTTCTTT,CASSYRRQAFF
TRBJ2-2,TRBD1,TRBV25-1,.,TGTGCCAGCAGTGAATTCGCCGGGACAGGGAACACCGGGGAGCTGTTTTTT,CASSEFAGTGNTGELFF
TRBJ2-7,.,TRBV20-1,many,TGCAGTGCTACCCTAAGGGGGGTCTCCTACGAGCAGTACTTC,CSATLRGVSYEQYF
TRBJ1-2,TRBD1,TRBV20-1,few,TGCAGTGCTGTAGACAGGGAGCGGGGCTATGGCTACACCTTC,CSAVDRERGYGYTF
TRBJ1-1,.,TRBV2,.,TGTGCCAGCAGGGCAGCCGGGACGGTGAACACTGAAGCTTTCTTT,CASRAAGTVNTEAFF
TRBJ2-3,.,TRBV12-3/TRBV12-4,.,TGTGCCAGCAGTTTACAGGGGGGGCTCACAGATGTGCAATATTTT,CASSLQGGLTDVQYF
TRBJ1-6,.,TRBV5-1,few,TGCGCCAGCAGCCCCTCGGGAGGGCGGAATAATTCACCCCTCCACTTT,CASSPSGGRNNSPLHF
TRBJ2-2,.,TRBV25-1,.,TGTGCCAGCAGTGAAAAAGGGACGGCGAAAACCGGGGAGCTGTTTTTT,CASSEKGTAKTGELFF
TRBJ2-1,TRBD1,TRBV20-1,.,TGCAGTGCTAGAGGGGGGACAGGGGGCGCCAGCTCCTACAATGGGCAGTTCTTC,CSARGGTGGASSYNGQFF
TRBJ2-1,.,TRBV2,many,TGTGCCAGCGTCAGGGGCTCCTACAATGAGCAGTTCTTC,CASVRGSYNEQFF
TRBJ1-2,TRBD1,TRBV12-3/TRBV12-4,.,TGTGCCAGCACTCCAGGGGGCGGCTACACCTTC,CASTPGGGYTF
TRBJ1-2,TRBD1,TRBV5-4,many,TGTGCCAGCAGCAAATCCGGGACAGAATCCTATGGCTACACCTTC,CASSKSGTESYGYTF
TRBJ1-5,.,TRBV27,.,TGTGCCAGCAGTGCCAGGGTGTTTCAGCCCCAGCATTTT,CASSARVFQPQHF